This TCR beta chain was sequenced in a study of T cells in Graves' hyperthyroidism and ophthalmopathy. Study context: Upon initial diagnosis and before any treatment, peripheral blood was collected. General observations from the study: The model forecast ophthalmopathy, anticipating it by a median roughly 6 months before onset.

In this sample, this clonotype turned up many times. Its antigen is unknown. What was amplified from RNA transcripts were TCR beta CDR3 regions. The HTBI set primed first-round TCR CDR3 RT-PCR. TCRdb reprocessed the multiplex PCR reads via MiXCR and lists one record per CDR3 protein. The sample carries 620,000 or so distinct CDR3 sequences, roughly 14% recorded once. The ends were cut back, 3 bases at V and 1 base at J, with 10 bases in the middle. The CDR3 has 13 residues. CDR1 DFQATT and CDR2 SNEGSKA come from the germline V gene (reference sequence). Thyroid ultrasound, orbital computed tomography, clinical symptoms, and serum thyroxine and TRAb underpinned diagnoses.

The genes are TRBV20-1 and TRBJ2-7; no clear D. This sequence was found in a woman in her 50s with Graves' ophthalmopathy. The specimen was blood. CDR3 region: CSARTYLSYEQYF. DNA of the CDR3: TGCAGTGCTAGGACCTACCTGTCCTACGAGCAGTACTTC.